This TCR beta chain was sequenced for a study of blood T cell repertoires in COVID-19. Study background: Some COVID-19 samples were acute and others convalescent; all came from the United States, Italy and Spain.

Profiling relied on immunoSEQ multiplex PCR, and the TCRdb table lists in-frame clones only, not all of them. The repertoire consists of 200,000 to 300,000 clones, with more than 85% occurring once and the leading ten covering roughly 5%. The TCR sequence derives from a woman aged 60-75 years with COVID-19, enrolled during active disease. The specimen sequenced was peripheral blood.

The CDR3 region is CASSLGGSYGYTF. Here the CDR3 DNA reads TGTGCCAGCAGTTTGGGAGGATCCTATGGCTACACCTTC. The chain joins TRBV12-3 or TRBV12-4 to TRBJ1-2; D ambiguous. V dropped 3 bases and J dropped 4 bases, with 9 bases sitting between them. CDR3 length equals 13 residues.